Following are 27 T cell receptor beta chains from one sample sequenced in a study of blood T cell repertoires in COVID-19. Sequencing was performed with immunoSEQ multiplex PCR; in TCRdb, only in-frame clones are kept and a portion is missing. The sample gives around 100,000 clones, roughly 84% of which show up once; 10% to 15% is in the top ten. Sequenced input: peripheral blood. Source of these receptors: a human donor in a cohort sampled during active COVID-19.

This chain uses TRBV14 with TRBJ2-3; TRBD2 might be the D (6 bases). The CDR3 has 13 amino acids. Per germline, CDR1 SGHDN and CDR2 FVKESK. With 0 bases removed from V and 14 bases from J, the gap between germline ends came to 15 bases. The CDR3 DNA sequence: TGTGCCAGCAGCCAAGACAGGCGGGGTCCTTGGTATTTT. Translating it yields CASSQDRRGPWYF.

The rearrangement joins TRBV5-1 to TRBJ2-2; perhaps TRBD1 as D (6 bases). Germline CDR1 SGHRS, CDR2 YFSETQ. V was pared by 4 bases and J by 3 bases, with 13 bases between. CDR3 length equals 15 residues. CDR3 loop: CASSPLPGDTGELFF. DNA of the CDR3: TGCGCCAGCAGCCCACTACCAGGGGACACCGGGGAGCTGTTTTTT.

The gene calls are TRBV28 and TRBJ2-2, with a tentative D call TRBD1 (6 bases). CDR1 and CDR2 (germline): MDHEN, SYDVKM. The CDR3 covers 15 residues. V dropped 6 bases and J dropped 1 base, with 12 bases sitting between them. The CDR3: CASSPGQMNTGELFF. The CDR3 DNA sequence: TGTGCCAGCAGCCCGGGACAAATGAACACCGGGGAGCTGTTTTTT.

CDR3 loop: CASSVAPGGQGVAFF. The CDR3 nucleotides read TGTGCCAGCAGCGTAGCCCCCGGGGGACAGGGGGTAGCTTTCTTT. V gene TRBV9 combines with J gene TRBJ1-1; TRBD1 matches 11 bases. The CDR3 spans 15 residues. Germline V lookup: CDR1 SGDLS, CDR2 YYNGEE. J lost 10 bases, V lost 0 bases, and 8 bases had no gene match.

This clone appeared once. The gene calls are TRBV5-1 and TRBJ1-3; 7 bases align to TRBD1. Germline lookup yields CDR1 SGHRS and CDR2 YFSETQ. Germline trimming cut 4 bases from V and 5 bases from J; bases unmatched to any gene: 6. This CDR3 contains 14 residues. Here the CDR3 DNA reads TGCGCCAGCAGCCCGACGACAGGGAGAAACACCATATATTTT. Protein sequence: CASSPTTGRNTIYF.

The CDR3 loop is CASGTDRESRRYGYTF. CDR3 nucleotides: TGCGCCAGCGGGACGGACAGGGAGAGTCGTCGTTATGGCTACACCTTC. The rearrangement joins TRBV10-1 to TRBJ1-2, with 8 bases that match TRBD1. This CDR3 is 16 amino acids long. V gave up 8 bases and J gave up 5 bases; unmatched junction bases: 16. Germline-derived CDR1 and CDR2 are WNHNN and SYGVQD (reference sequence).

The CDR3 spells CASSEGTLAYEQYF. CDR3 sequence (DNA): TGTGCCAGCAGTGAAGGGACTCTTGCCTACGAGCAGTACTTC. The chain recombines TRBV2 with TRBJ2-7; weak D call: TRBD2 (5 bases). The germline gives CDR1 SNHLY, CDR2 FYNNEI. With 1 base removed from V and 2 bases from J, the gap between germline ends came to 9 bases. The CDR3 runs 14 residues.

J is TRBJ2-7 and V is TRBV19; 8 bases are a match to TRBD2. The CDR3 is made up of 15 amino acids. CDR1 is LNHDA and CDR2 is SQIVND in the germline V gene (reference sequence). After removal of 3 bases from V and 3 bases from J, the junction contained 7 bases not matched to a gene. The CDR3 sequence is CASSMASGYVYEQYF. CDR3 nucleotides: TGTGCCAGTAGTATGGCTAGCGGGTATGTCTACGAGCAGTACTTC.

This clone has just a few counts. This chain uses TRBV2 with TRBJ2-3; TRBD2 matches at 15 bases. This CDR3 region has 16 residues. The V segment lost 6 bases and the J segment 5 bases; nucleotides outside the gene matches: 6. Germline CDR1 reads SNHLY; CDR2 reads FYNNEI. CDR3 in amino acids: CASRGGLAGGLDTQYF. The CDR3 nucleotides read TGTGCCAGCAGAGGGGGACTAGCGGGGGGTTTAGATACGCAGTATTTT. The full variable domain, its missing parts supplied by reference TRBV2 and TRBJ2-3, is EPEVTQTPSHQVTQMGQEVILRCVPISNHLYFYWYRQILGQKVEFLVSFYNNEISEKSEIFDDQFSVERPDGSNFTLKIRSTKLEDSAMYFCASRGGLAGGLDTQYFGPGTRLTVL.

The chain carries TRBV11-2 and TRBJ2-7, with TRBD2 matching 12 bases. Germline CDR1 SGHAT, CDR2 FQNNGV. J was trimmed by 7 bases and V by 5 bases; bases with no gene match: 9. CDR3 length: 15 amino acids. The CDR3: CASSPRLAGVGEQYF. Written as DNA, the CDR3 is TGTGCCAGCAGCCCCAGACTAGCGGGAGTGGGAGAGCAGTACTTC.

For the CDR3, the DNA is TGTGCCAGCAGTGAAACAGTGGCTAGCGGGAGGGGACACAATGAGCAGTTCTTC. This encodes CASSETVASGRGHNEQFF. The V and J genes are TRBV2 and TRBJ2-1; 12 positions agree with TRBD2. CDR1 and CDR2 from the germline V gene are SNHLY and FYNNEI. CDR3 length: 18 amino acids. J gave up 5 bases and V 2 bases, and 10 bases lay outside the gene matches.

Here the CDR3 DNA reads TGTGCCAGCAGTGAACGAACAGGTGGAACCTACGAGCAGTACTTC. This encodes CASSERTGGTYEQYF. The chain employs TRBV2 and TRBJ2-7; TRBD1 is a possible D gene (5 bases). The V gene's germline CDR1 is SNHLY and CDR2 FYNNEI. CDR3 length equals 15 residues. Trimming stripped 2 bases from V and 2 bases from J, with 13 bases between.

This clone was seen once. The chain uses TRBV27 and TRBJ1-4; D gene ambiguous. Per germline, CDR1 MNHEY and CDR2 SMNVEV (reference sequence). Trimming stripped 0 bases from V and 8 bases from J, with 10 bases between. This CDR3 comprises 14 residues. CDR3 residues: CASSLSIRGEKLFF. In DNA form, the CDR3 reads TGTGCCAGCAGTTTATCGATAAGAGGGGAAAAACTGTTTTTT.

The CDR3 DNA reads TGTGCCAGCAGCTTTTTTAGCGGGAGCGAGGGCACCGGGGAGCTGTTTTTT. Translation gives CASSFFSGSEGTGELFF. The rearrangement joins TRBV11-3 to TRBJ2-2; 9 positions agree with TRBD2. Looked up from germline, CDR1 is SGHNT and CDR2 is YENEEA. This CDR3 has 17 amino acids. V dropped 3 bases and J dropped 4; count of bases not matched to a gene: 9.

J is TRBJ2-3 and V is TRBV6-2 or TRBV6-3; TRBD2 agrees at 10 bases. V dropped 2 bases and J dropped 9; count of bases not matched to a gene: 11. Looked up from germline, CDR1 is MNHEY and CDR2 is SVGEGT. This CDR3 spans 16 amino acids. CDR3 sequence (DNA): TGTGCCAGCAGTTACCAAAGCGGGGGGGCCGGGATAACGCAGTATTTT. This encodes CASSYQSGGAGITQYF.

This clone has a single count. This chain uses TRBV28 with TRBJ1-5; a weak D match, TRBD1 (5 bases). CDR1 MDHEN and CDR2 SYDVKM come from the germline V gene. V gave up 5 bases and J gave up 0 bases, with 8 bases separating them. This CDR3 spans 14 amino acids. CDR3 DNA sequence: TGTGCCAGCAGTCGGGACTTTAGCAATCAGCCCCAGCATTTT. Translated, it gives CASSRDFSNQPQHF.

The CDR3 reads CASSLRGNYGYTF. The CDR3 nucleotides read TGTGCCAGCAGCTTGAGGGGGAACTATGGCTACACCTTC. The chain links TRBV5-6 to TRBJ1-2; TRBD1 is a possible D gene (6 bases). Germline V lookup: CDR1 SGHDT, CDR2 YYEEEE. Trimming removed 1 base at V and 2 bases at J, with 6 bases between. CDR3 size: 13 residues.

In this sample, this clone turned up a few times. The genes are TRBV4-3 and TRBJ1-1; 9 positions match TRBD1. With V trimmed by 3 bases and J by 1 base, 6 bases remained unmatched. Germline CDR1 reads LGHNA; CDR2 reads YSLEER. The CDR3 contains 16 residues. CDR3 in amino acids: CASSQSGTGRNTEAFF. CDR3 nucleotides: TGCGCCAGCAGCCAGAGCGGGACAGGGAGGAACACTGAAGCTTTCTTT.

V is TRBV11-3 and J is TRBJ1-1, with a possible D match to TRBD1 (5 bases). V was trimmed by 1 base and J by 11 bases, leaving 14 bases between them. Germline V gene lookup returns CDR1 SGHNT and CDR2 YENEEA. This CDR3 region has 13 residues. CDR3 nucleotides: TGTGCCAGCAGCTTAGGTACTGGGGCGGAGGCTTTCTTT. This translates into CASSLGTGAEAFF.

V and J are TRBV6-1 and TRBJ2-2, with D possibly matching TRBD2 (6 bases). This CDR3 has 13 amino acids. Trimming left V 1 base short and J 6 bases short, with 6 bases between. The germline V gene has CDR1 MNHNS and CDR2 SASEGT. CDR3 DNA sequence: TGTGCCAGCAGTGAAGGACTAGCCGGGGAGCTGTTTTTT. It translates to CASSEGLAGELFF.

This rearrangement joins TRBV19 to TRBJ1-5; D unclear. V gave up 4 bases and J gave up 0 bases, with 10 bases separating them. The CDR3 loop spans 15 amino acids. Germline V lookup: CDR1 LNHDA, CDR2 SQIVND (reference sequence). CDR3 nucleotides: TGTGCCAGTAGTAATCCGGGTTTTAGCAATCAGCCCCAGCATTTT. This sequence encodes CASSNPGFSNQPQHF.

A single count supports this clone. This chain links TRBV7-2 with TRBJ2-7, with 15 bases that match TRBD2. The V gene end was trimmed by 0 bases and the J gene end by 3 bases; junction bases not matched to a gene: 6. This CDR3 contains 18 residues. CDR1 is SGHTA, CDR2 FQGNSA, per germline. CDR3 amino acids: CASSLAQMGLAGGYEQYF. The DNA of the CDR3 is TGTGCCAGCAGCTTAGCGCAAATGGGACTAGCGGGAGGCTACGAGCAGTACTTC.

CDR3 sequence reads: CASGLESKRRNEQFF. Here the CDR3 DNA reads TGTGCTAGTGGTTTGGAATCGAAGAGGCGGAATGAGCAGTTCTTC. The rearrangement uses TRBV12-5 and TRBJ2-1; D is undetermined. The CDR3 totals 15 residues. In germline, CDR1 is LGHNT, CDR2 FRNRAP. Trimming took off 1 base at V and 7 bases at J, with 14 bases between the two ends.

The chain uses TRBV5-6 and TRBJ2-7, with D possibly matching TRBD2 (6 bases). Looked up from germline, CDR1 is SGHDT and CDR2 is YYEEEE. The CDR3 runs 12 residues. V lost 0 bases to trimming and J lost 9 bases, with 10 bases between them. CDR3 in amino acids: CASSLATGGQYF. In nucleotides, the CDR3 is TGTGCCAGCAGCTTGGCCACCGGGGGGCAGTACTTC.

The genes are TRBV2 and TRBJ2-5; 10 bases match TRBD1. Looked up from germline, CDR1 is SNHLY and CDR2 is FYNNEI. CDR3 size: 15 residues. V dropped 6 bases and J dropped 5; count of bases not matched to a gene: 9. CDR3 residues: CASSDDRGRFETQYF. The CDR3 nucleotides are TGTGCCAGCAGCGATGACAGGGGGCGGTTTGAGACCCAGTACTTC.

The chain carries TRBV11-2 and TRBJ2-5; 9 nucleotides align to TRBD2. V shed 1 base and J 6 bases; nucleotides not matched to a gene: 6. From germline, CDR1 is SGHAT and CDR2 FQNNGV. This CDR3 region has 15 residues. Here the CDR3 DNA reads TGTGCCAGCAGCTTAGGTAGCGGGAGTGTTAAGACCCAGTACTTC. It encodes CASSLGSGSVKTQYF.

This clone showed up just a few times. The chain joins TRBV11-2 to TRBJ2-5; 10 bases agree with TRBD2. Germline V CDR1 and CDR2: SGHAT, FQNNGV. The CDR3 sequence is 15 residues long. V trimming: 5 bases; J trimming: 2 bases; junction bases outside the gene matches: 5. CDR3 sequence: CASSRTSGEQETQYF. The CDR3, as DNA: TGTGCCAGCAGCAGAACTAGCGGGGAACAAGAGACCCAGTACTTC.